This record concerns one T cell receptor beta chain sequence. Its antigen is as yet unknown. Amplification of TCR beta used genomic DNA extracted from peripheral blood. V lost 0 bases, J lost 0 bases, and 9 bases lay in between. Germline V gene sequence: CDR1 DFQATT, CDR2 SNEGSKA (reference sequence). The CDR3 is 14 residues long. This sample is part of a study of T cell repertoires in aging, cancer and after chemotherapy. About the study: Paired samples before and after chemotherapy came from glioblastoma patients receiving temozolomide-based therapy.

Rearranged V-D-J TRB sequences were amplified with a mixed TRB-A/B primer pool. TCRdb used MiXCR to reprocess the multiplex PCR reads, holding one entry per CDR3 protein. Here the sample spans thousands of distinct CDR3 sequences, roughly 30% being singletons. Findings of the study overall: Median generation probability rose over the chemotherapy interval in each cancer cohort, suggesting rebound thymic output. The repertoire data cannot show anything about immunological memory following chemotherapy. Compared with age-matched healthy donors, untreated hematological or solid cancer patients showed higher blood TCR clonality.

This receptor was taken from a human donor with a solid tumor. Sequencing used blood. The chain recombines TRBV20-1 with TRBJ2-7; D may be TRBD2 (5 bases). The CDR3 is CSARDRGSSYEQYF. In DNA form, the CDR3 reads TGCAGTGCTAGAGATCGGGGTAGCTCCTACGAGCAGTACTTC.